These 32 T cell receptor beta chains were sequenced from one sample in a study of T cells of healthy individuals. In TCRdb, the 5' RACE reads were re-called with MiXCR into one record per CDR3 protein. The table shows 95,000 to 100,000 distinct CDR3 sequences, with 17% occurring only once. All receptors derive from a human donor in good health.

This clonotype has at least ten counts. The CDR3 DNA follows: TGTGCCAGCTCACTCAAAGCAGGGGGCGCGAACACTGAAGCTTTCTTT. Its protein is CASSLKAGGANTEAFF. J is TRBJ1-1 and V is TRBV18; 8 bases are shared with TRBD1. Unmatched junction bases numbered 8, after V lost 4 bases and J lost 1 base. The CDR3 consists of 16 residues. Germline V gene sequence: CDR1 KGHSH, CDR2 LQKENI.

The rearrangement joins TRBV20-1 to TRBJ1-1, with a tentative D call TRBD1 (5 bases). Germline V gene data show CDR1 as DFQATT and CDR2 as SNEGSKA (reference sequence). Trimming pared 0 bases from V and 0 bases from J, leaving 20 bases between. This CDR3 contains 18 residues. The CDR3 DNA follows: TGCAGTGCTAGAGATAGGGGCCGGCCCCTGGGCTTGAACACTGAAGCTTTCTTT. Translated, it gives CSARDRGRPLGLNTEAFF.

The chain combines TRBV6-2 or TRBV6-3 with TRBJ1-5; TRBD1 matches 11 bases. Germline CDR1 is MNHEY and CDR2 is SVGEGT. Trimming removed 2 bases from V and 0 bases from J; junction bases left unmatched: 6. The length of the CDR3 is 18 residues. The CDR3: CASSYPGQGEYSNQPQHF. In DNA form, the CDR3 reads TGTGCCAGCAGTTACCCGGGACAGGGGGAGTATAGCAATCAGCCCCAGCATTTT.

In this sample, this clonotype turned up many times. The chain uses TRBV7-2 and TRBJ1-1; D is uncertain. The CDR3 covers 14 residues. V was pared by 1 base and J by 4 bases, with 10 bases between. Germline assignment: CDR1 SGHTA and CDR2 FQGNSA. The CDR3: CASSLGRIGTEAFF. As DNA, the CDR3 is TGTGCCAGCAGCTTAGGACGGATAGGCACTGAAGCTTTCTTT.

In this sample, this clonotype turned up once. The gene calls are TRBV20-1 and TRBJ1-1, with D tentatively TRBD1 (6 bases). The CDR3 is 11 residues long. Trimming shortened V by 3 bases and J by 9 bases, and 11 bases separated the two germline ends. CDR1 and CDR2 (germline): DFQATT, SNEGSKA (reference sequence). The DNA for the CDR3 is TGCAGTGCTAGGGGACGGGGGCAAGCTTTCTTT. This encodes CSARGRGQAFF.

This clonotype was seen a few times. This chain connects TRBV4-3 to TRBJ2-7; 8 bases are a match to TRBD2. Germline V gene data show CDR1 as LGHNA and CDR2 as YSLEER. The CDR3 spans 15 residues. The junction had 6 bases not matched to a gene; V was cut back by 0 bases and J by 5 bases. In DNA, the CDR3 is TGCGCCAGCAGCCAAGATCCGGGGGGGGTCCACGAGCAGTACTTC. It encodes CASSQDPGGVHEQYF.

This clonotype was detected ten times or more. The chain uses TRBV7-2 and TRBJ1-5, with 10 bases lining up with TRBD1. Germline V gives CDR1 SGHTA, CDR2 FQGNSA. With V trimmed by 4 bases and J by 8 bases, 2 bases remained unmatched. The CDR3 totals 13 residues. CDR3 protein: CASSSGTGEPQHF. CDR3 nucleotide sequence: TGTGCCAGCAGCTCCGGGACAGGGGAGCCCCAGCATTTT.

Many counts were recorded for this clonotype. This chain connects TRBV2 to TRBJ2-1; D is perhaps TRBD2 (5 bases). The V gene lost 7 bases and the J gene lost 3 bases, with 7 bases spanning the gap. Germline loops: CDR1 SNHLY, CDR2 FYNNEI. The length of the CDR3 is 12 residues. CDR3 region: CASTRDYNEQFF. CDR3 bases: TGTGCCAGCACCCGGGACTACAATGAGCAGTTCTTC.

In its sample, this clonotype was seen many times. The chain combines TRBV6-2 or TRBV6-3 with TRBJ2-3, with a possible D match to TRBD2 (6 bases). The CDR3 has 16 residues. V was cut by 0 bases and J by 6 bases, with 16 bases left in between. CDR1 and CDR2 (germline): MNHEY, SVGEGT. The CDR3 loop reads CASSYSLGRSSDTQYF. The CDR3 DNA follows: TGTGCCAGCAGTTACTCGCTGGGGAGGTCTTCGGATACGCAGTATTTT.

This clonotype was seen ten or more times. This chain links TRBV4-3 with TRBJ2-5, with no clear D. Between the trimmed V and J ends, which lost 0 bases and 1 base, there was a span of 3 bases. The CDR3 runs to 13 residues. Germline CDR1 is LGHNA and CDR2 is YSLEER. CDR3 protein: CASSQDPQETQYF. For the CDR3, the DNA is TGCGCCAGCAGCCAAGATCCCCAAGAGACCCAGTACTTC.

The chain has TRBV2 and TRBJ2-3; no clear D gene. The CDR3 has 9 residues. Trimming pared 8 bases from V and 6 bases from J, leaving 3 bases between. Germline-derived CDR1 and CDR2 are SNHLY and FYNNEI. DNA of the CDR3: TGTGCCAGCGGGGATACGCAGTATTTT. Translation: CASGDTQYF.

The V and J genes are TRBV6-1 and TRBJ2-7; TRBD2 agrees at 8 bases. The V gene end was trimmed by 4 bases and the J gene end by 3 bases; junction bases not matched to a gene: 2. Looked up from germline, CDR1 is MNHNS and CDR2 is SASEGT. There are 13 residues in the CDR3. The CDR3 loop is CASSVAGGYEQYF. The CDR3 bases are TGTGCCAGCAGTGTTGCGGGGGGCTACGAGCAGTACTTC.

This clonotype is a singleton in its sample. The gene calls are TRBV28 and TRBJ2-4, with 9 bases identical to TRBD2. J lost 9 bases, V lost 7 bases, and 19 bases had no gene match. The CDR3 consists of 17 residues. The germline CDR1 and CDR2 sequences are MDHEN and SYDVKM. The CDR3 sequence: CASTPSWGSGGGVIQYF. The CDR3 coding sequence is TGTGCCAGCACCCCTTCATGGGGTAGCGGGGGTGGGGTCATTCAGTACTTC.

This sequence joins TRBV14 and TRBJ2-3; TRBD2 agrees at 9 bases. The CDR3 length is 15 residues. The junction had 3 bases not matched to a gene; V was cut back by 4 bases and J by 1 base. Germline V gives CDR1 SGHDN, CDR2 FVKESK. The CDR3 DNA follows: TGTGCCAGCAGCCCCCTAGCGGGGCGCACAGATACGCAGTATTTT. Its translation: CASSPLAGRTDTQYF. The full variable domain, with the rest looked up from reference TRBV14 and TRBJ2-3, is EAGVTQFPSHSVIEKGQTVTLRCDPISGHDNLYWYRRVMGKEIKFLLHFVKESKQDESGMPNNRFLAERTGGTYSTLKVQPAELEDSGVYFCASSPLAGRTDTQYFGPGTRLTVL.

This clonotype has ten or more counts. V is TRBV20-1 and J is TRBJ2-5; perhaps TRBD1 as D (5 bases). The V gene's germline CDR1 is DFQATT and CDR2 SNEGSKA (reference sequence). The V end was cut by 7 bases, the J end by 5 bases, with 26 bases between. This CDR3 is built from 16 residues. CDR3 DNA sequence: TGCAGTGGCCACATGATGGCAGGGCGGTTGATCGAGACCCAGTACTTC. Amino acids: CSGHMMAGRLIETQYF.

This clonotype was counted only a few times. The chain joins TRBV28 to TRBJ1-4; TRBD1 matches 7 bases. Germline assignment: CDR1 MDHEN and CDR2 SYDVKM. CDR3 length: 15 residues. V lost 5 bases and J lost 6; bases outside the gene matches: 9. In DNA form, the CDR3 reads TGTGCCAGCAGTCTAACCGGGACAGAAGATGAAAAACTGTTTTTT. Its protein product is CASSLTGTEDEKLFF.

This clonotype was seen ten or more times. CDR3 protein: CASSFSGNTIYF. CDR3 sequence (DNA): TGTGCCAGCAGTTTTTCCGGAAACACCATATATTTT. The chain employs TRBV28 and TRBJ1-3; D gene unclear. The germline V and J ends were trimmed by 3 bases and 4 bases, with 4 bases remaining between them. Germline V gene lookup returns CDR1 MDHEN and CDR2 SYDVKM. This CDR3 has 12 residues.

The chain has TRBV7-2 and TRBJ2-5; D ambiguous. Trimming removed 5 bases from V and 5 bases from J, with 9 bases in between. CDR3 length: 12 residues. The germline gives CDR1 SGHTA, CDR2 FQGNSA. CDR3 in amino acids: CASSLNRETQYF. The CDR3 nucleotides are TGTGCCAGCAGCCTGAACCGGGAGACCCAGTACTTC.

This clonotype was recorded at least ten times. The chain combines TRBV20-1 with TRBJ2-7, with TRBD2 as a possible D gene (7 bases). The germline V gene encodes CDR1 DFQATT and CDR2 SNEGSKA (reference sequence). Trimming removed 2 bases at V and 4 bases at J, with 24 bases between. The CDR3 contains 17 residues. In DNA, the CDR3 is TGCAGTGCTAGATACGAGGGGGGGCTGGGTCTACATTACGAGCAGTACTTC. It translates to CSARYEGGLGLHYEQYF.

This clonotype was found many times. J is TRBJ2-1 and V is TRBV7-9, with TRBD2 matching 8 bases. This CDR3 has 23 amino acids. Per germline, CDR1 SEHNR and CDR2 FQNEAQ (reference sequence). The J segment lost 2 bases and the V segment lost 1 base, leaving 25 bases of the junction unmatched. CDR3 sequence: CASSLELAETSLELAETYNEQFF. Written as DNA, the CDR3 is TGTGCCAGCAGCTTAGAACTAGCGGAGACCAGCTTAGAACTAGCGGAGACCTACAATGAGCAGTTCTTC.

V gene TRBV20-1 combines with J gene TRBJ1-1; D remains ambiguous. CDR3 length: 14 amino acids. Germline loops: CDR1 DFQATT, CDR2 SNEGSKA (reference sequence). V was clipped by 6 bases and J by 0 bases, with 14 bases between them. DNA of the CDR3: TGCAGTGCCCTAATTCTGGGGTTGAACACTGAAGCTTTCTTT. It is translated as CSALILGLNTEAFF.

This clonotype was observed a few times. The genes are TRBV28 and TRBJ1-6; unclear D gene. V was shortened by 6 bases and J by 8 bases, with 8 bases between the two germline ends. The CDR3 sequence is 12 residues long. The V gene's germline CDR1 is MDHEN and CDR2 SYDVKM. Here the CDR3 DNA reads TGTGCCAGCAGGTGGTTGGATTCACCCCTCCACTTT. This codes for CASRWLDSPLHF.

This clonotype was seen ten or more times. The V and J genes are TRBV4-1 and TRBJ1-1; D gene uncertain. The CDR3 is made up of 14 amino acids. CDR1 and CDR2 (germline): MGHRA, YSYEKL. V lost 3 bases and J lost 0, with 8 bases in between. This CDR3 is CASSHRELNTEAFF. The DNA for the CDR3 is TGCGCCAGCAGCCACCGGGAGCTGAACACTGAAGCTTTCTTT.

The genes are TRBV7-2 and TRBJ1-1, with D hard to call. The CDR3 has 15 residues. The germline CDR1 and CDR2 sequences are SGHTA and FQGNSA. V lost 7 bases and J 0 bases, leaving 15 bases between the germline ends. CDR3 in DNA: TGTGCCAGCACCTTTTCGACACTATTGAACACTGAAGCTTTCTTT. Its protein is CASTFSTLLNTEAFF.

This chain joins TRBV29-1 and TRBJ2-4, with 11 bases that match TRBD1. Germline-derived CDR1 and CDR2 are SQVTM and ANQGSEA. This CDR3 is 14 amino acids long. The J segment lost 4 bases and the V segment lost 4 bases, leaving 3 bases of the junction unmatched. CDR3 region: CSVGGDRGKNIQYF. The CDR3 nucleotides are TGCAGCGTTGGGGGGGACAGGGGGAAAAACATTCAGTACTTC.

At least ten counts were recorded for this clonotype. The CDR3 region is CSARGLRGHEETQYF. The CDR3 DNA is TGCAGTGCTAGGGGGTTGCGGGGCCACGAGGAGACCCAGTACTTC. The chain employs TRBV20-1 and TRBJ2-5; tentatively, D is TRBD2 (6 bases). Trimming pared 3 bases from V and 5 bases from J, leaving 19 bases between. Germline lookup yields CDR1 DFQATT and CDR2 SNEGSKA (reference sequence). The CDR3 length is 15 residues.

J is TRBJ2-7 and V is TRBV28; TRBD1 is a possible D gene (6 bases). The CDR3 has 14 residues. Germline CDR1 and CDR2: MDHEN and SYDVKM. V gave up 5 bases and J gave up 6 bases, with 17 bases separating them. The CDR3, as DNA: TGTGCCAGCAGTCCCCAGGGGCGCTCCGCCGAGCAGTACTTC. This gives the protein CASSPQGRSAEQYF.

This chain links TRBV29-1 with TRBJ2-5, with 10 bases aligning to TRBD1. CDR3 length: 12 amino acids. Germline CDR1 reads SQVTM; CDR2 reads ANQGSEA. J was trimmed by 7 bases and V by 8 bases; bases with no gene match: 7. The CDR3 sequence is CSTGQGVGTQYF. The CDR3 DNA reads as TGCAGCACCGGACAGGGGGTTGGGACCCAGTACTTC.

V and J are TRBV12-3 or TRBV12-4 and TRBJ2-3, with D perhaps TRBD2 (5 bases). The CDR3 covers 13 residues. The V and J ends lost 6 bases and 0 bases respectively, with 7 bases between them. Written as DNA, the CDR3 is TGTGCCAGCAGACAGCGGAGCACAGATACGCAGTATTTT. The encoded protein is CASRQRSTDTQYF.

This clonotype was found many times. V is TRBV12-3 or TRBV12-4 and J is TRBJ1-2; 8 positions match TRBD1. V was clipped by 6 bases and J by 4 bases; unmatched bases: 4. This CDR3 is 13 amino acids long. In DNA, the CDR3 is TGTGCCAGCAGCCTGGACAGGGTCTATGGCTACACCTTC. This encodes CASSLDRVYGYTF.

This clonotype was seen a handful of times. The V call is TRBV6-5, the J call TRBJ1-1; 9 bases match TRBD1. J lost 6 bases, V lost 4 bases, and 9 bases had no gene match. There are 15 residues in the CDR3. From germline, CDR1 is MNHEY and CDR2 SVGAGI. The CDR3 region has the DNA TGTGCCAGCAGTTTTCTCGGGACAGGGATAGCTGAAGCTTTCTTT. This translates into CASSFLGTGIAEAFF.

This clonotype was detected many times. The genes are TRBV6-6 and TRBJ2-3; perhaps TRBD2 as D (6 bases). V lost 5 bases to trimming and J lost 4 bases, with 19 bases between them. Germline CDR1 and CDR2: MNHNY and SVGAGI (reference sequence). This CDR3 is built from 16 residues. The CDR3 loop is CASSDVAGSGSDTQYF. The CDR3 bases are TGTGCCAGCAGTGACGTGGCGGGGAGCGGGTCAGATACGCAGTATTTT.